Sequencing of this T cell receptor beta chain was carried out in a study of radiation and T cells in renal cell carcinoma. About this clone itself: The antigen is not known.

Noted time point: blood 4 weeks post-SBRT, at nephrectomy. This sample's treatment: 15 Gy SBRT to primary tumor, nephrectomy 4 weeks later. Nephrectomy followed 15 Gy stereotactic body radiation by 4 weeks. Only in-frame clones appear in the TCRdb table, and some are missing; sequencing was by immunoSEQ multiplex PCR. The table has 130,000 to 150,000 clones, around nine tenths seen once. CDR1 is GTSNPN, CDR2 SVGIG, per germline (reference sequence). This CDR3 comprises 17 residues. With 1 base clipped from V and 5 bases from J, the junction kept 14 bases outside the gene matches. Regarding the study as a whole: In blood, top tumor clones expanded by 2 weeks, shrinking by 4. Baseline intratumoral clonotype presence is unknown without pretreatment biopsies.

The genes are TRBV30 and TRBJ2-5; 9 bases agree with TRBD1. Sequences were derived from blood, sampled from a patient whose treatment included radiotherapy and nephrectomy. The receptor comes from a woman aged 50 to 60 with renal cell carcinoma. DNA of the CDR3: TGTGCCTGGAGTGGCCCCGGGACAGGGTTATTCGGGGAGACCCAGTACTTC. Its protein is CAWSGPGTGLFGETQYF.